The text below deals with one T cell receptor (beta chain). Compared with germline, one end of the junction differs, possibly owing to a read error. Deep TCR-beta sequencing used DNA from uncultured naive and memory CD4+ T cells. This table comes from immunoSEQ multiplex PCR, and its TCRdb copy is limited to in-frame clones, with some not included. The sample includes about 70,000 clones, 80% to 90% seen only once; the top ten take 1.6%. The germline CDR1 and CDR2 sequences are MNHNS and SASEGT. The CDR3 runs 16 residues. The data belong to a study of CD4 T cells in relation to SARS-CoV-2 and coronaviruses. Before the COVID-19 pandemic, during about 2011-2019, CD4+ T cells were taken from unexposed donors.

The receptor was isolated from a human donor in good health. The sample taken for sequencing was memory CD4+ T cells from PBMCs. The genes are TRBV6-1 and TRBJ2-3; 12 bases line up with TRBD2. The CDR3 region is CASSKASGGARDTQYF. DNA for the CDR3: TGTGCCAGCAGTAAAGCTAGCGGGGGGGCCCGCGATACGCAGTATTTT.